What follows are 27 T cell receptor beta chains derived from one specimen sequenced in a study of shared clonotypes between healthy human individuals. Assay used: immunoSEQ multiplex PCR; TCRdb lists only in-frame clones, some missing. Of around 340,000 clones detected, 73% appear once; the ten largest clones hold 10%. The sequenced sample was memory CD4+ T cells sorted from blood. Subset indicated: CD45RA-negative fraction. The receptor source for this set is a man aged 25-40 years in good health.

V and J are TRBV7-2 and TRBJ2-5; weak D call: TRBD1 (6 bases). Germline V CDR1 and CDR2: SGHTA, FQGNSA. CDR3 length: 13 amino acids. The V and J ends lost 3 bases and 5 bases respectively, with 10 bases between them. The CDR3 DNA sequence: TGTGCCAGCAGCTTTAACAGGGCCGAGACCCAGTACTTC. This codes for CASSFNRAETQYF.

This rearrangement joins TRBV5-8 to TRBJ1-1; D is possibly TRBD1 (5 bases). Germline V gene sequence: CDR1 SGHTS, CDR2 YDEGEE. This CDR3 comprises 13 residues. The V gene lost 4 bases and the J gene lost 6 bases, with 13 bases spanning the gap. The CDR3 is CASSPFAGAEAFF. CDR3 bases: TGTGCCAGCAGCCCGTTCGCGGGGGCTGAAGCTTTCTTT. The full variable domain, with the rest looked up from reference TRBV5-8 and TRBJ1-1, is EAGVTQSPTHLIKTRGQQATLRCSPISGHTSVYWYQQALGLGLQFLLWYDEGEERNRGNFPPRFSGRQFPNYSSELNVNALELEDSALYLCASSPFAGAEAFFGQGTRLTVV.

Written as DNA, the CDR3 is TGTGCCAGCTCACCCTCTCTCATTACTGGGAGCGAGCAGTACTTC. Translation: CASSPSLITGSEQYF. The chain combines TRBV18 with TRBJ2-7; perhaps TRBD2 as D (5 bases). V gave up 3 bases and J gave up 6 bases, with 18 bases separating them. The CDR3 contains 15 residues. Germline loops: CDR1 KGHSH, CDR2 LQKENI.

A single count supports this clone. The chain joins TRBV27 to TRBJ2-7; possibly TRBD2 for D (6 bases). The germline gives CDR1 MNHEY, CDR2 SMNVEV (reference sequence). With 3 bases removed from V and 5 bases from J, the gap between germline ends came to 14 bases. CDR3 length equals 14 residues. The CDR3 DNA reads as TGTGCCAGCAGTTTTCGGGGGTTTACAAACGAGCAGTACTTC. Encoded protein: CASSFRGFTNEQYF.

This clone has only one observation. J is TRBJ2-3 and V is TRBV5-4; 9 nucleotides match TRBD1. The germline V gene encodes CDR1 SGHNT and CDR2 YYREEE (reference sequence). The CDR3 has 16 amino acids. The trim removed 0 bases at V and 0 bases at J, leaving 2 bases unmatched. This CDR3 is CASSLGDRASTDTQYF. The CDR3 DNA sequence: TGTGCCAGCAGCTTGGGGGACAGGGCTAGCACAGATACGCAGTATTTT.

The chain combines TRBV10-2 with TRBJ2-5; D perhaps matches TRBD2 (5 bases). Between the trimmed V and J ends, which lost 6 bases and 4 bases, there was a span of 9 bases. The CDR3 spans 12 residues. CDR1 and CDR2 (germline): WSHSY, SAAADI. The CDR3 loop is CASSPGSETQYF. The CDR3 DNA sequence: TGCGCCAGCAGCCCGGGGTCAGAGACCCAGTACTTC.

The chain employs TRBV6-5 and TRBJ2-1, with D perhaps matching TRBD1 or TRBD2 (5 bases each). Germline V gene lookup returns CDR1 MNHEY and CDR2 SVGAGI. V lost 3 bases and J 5 bases, leaving 17 bases between the germline ends. This CDR3 is built from 16 residues. CDR3 sequence: CASSYIFGTRNNEQFF. CDR3 nucleotides: TGTGCCAGCAGTTATATTTTCGGGACCAGAAACAATGAGCAGTTCTTC.

The rearrangement links TRBV4-1 to TRBJ1-1, with D possibly TRBD1 on 5 matching bases. V lost 0 bases to trimming and J lost 0 bases, with 8 bases between them. The length of the CDR3 is 15 residues. Germline CDR1 MGHRA, CDR2 YSYEKL. The CDR3 spells CASSQDRGLNTEAFF. CDR3 in DNA: TGCGCCAGCAGCCAAGATCGGGGCCTGAACACTGAAGCTTTCTTT.

J is TRBJ2-3 and V is TRBV7-9; TRBD2 agrees at 11 bases. Trimming at V came to 8 bases and at J to 2 bases, leaving 9 bases not matched to a gene. The CDR3 consists of 16 residues. Germline lookup yields CDR1 SEHNR and CDR2 FQNEAQ (reference sequence). CDR3 bases: TGTGCCAGCTCACGACTAGCGGGAAGGCTCACAGATACGCAGTATTTT. It specifies CASSRLAGRLTDTQYF.

This chain links TRBV11-3 with TRBJ2-1; D is uncertain. The ends were cut back, 4 bases at V and 4 bases at J, with 20 bases in the middle. The CDR3 loop spans 17 amino acids. CDR1 SGHNT and CDR2 YENEEA come from the germline V gene. The CDR3 is CASSSSAPGSGYNEQFF. The CDR3 coding sequence is TGTGCCAGCAGCTCGTCCGCCCCTGGATCTGGATACAATGAGCAGTTCTTC.

DNA of the CDR3: TGTGCCAGCAGTGGCCAGTGGAACACTGAAGCTTTCTTT. It codes for CASSGQWNTEAFF. The gene calls are TRBV6-1 and TRBJ1-1; no definite D call. The CDR3 totals 13 residues. The germline V and J ends were trimmed by 4 bases and 1 base, with 7 bases remaining between them. Per the germline V gene, CDR1 is MNHNS and CDR2 is SASEGT.

The J gene is TRBJ2-5, the V gene TRBV6-6, with TRBD1 matching over 10 bases. Germline V gene sequence: CDR1 MNHNY, CDR2 SVGAGI (reference sequence). The trim removed 5 bases at V and 5 bases at J, leaving 5 bases unmatched. The CDR3 length is 14 residues. The CDR3, as DNA: TGTGCCAGCAGTCAGGACAGGGGGAGGGAGACCCAGTACTTC. This gives the protein CASSQDRGRETQYF.

This chain links TRBV7-6 with TRBJ2-1; no clear D gene. The CDR3 loop spans 14 amino acids. The germline V gene has CDR1 SGHVS and CDR2 FNYEAQ. V lost 4 bases and J 2 bases, leaving 9 bases between the germline ends. CDR3 protein: CASSSFGAYNEQFF. The CDR3 nucleotides read TGTGCCAGCAGCTCTTTTGGGGCCTACAATGAGCAGTTCTTC. The full variable domain, in which reference TRBV7-6 and TRBJ2-1 provide the parts outside the CDR3, is GAGVSQSPRYKVTKRGQDVALRCDPISGHVSLYWYRQALGQGPEFLTYFNYEAQQDKSGLPNDRFSAERPEGSISTLTIQRTEQRDSAMYRCASSSFGAYNEQFFGPGTRLTVL.

This clone was detected only a few times. This chain links TRBV2 with TRBJ1-5; D is uncertain. V was pared by 6 bases and J by 1 base, with 7 bases between. This CDR3 contains 13 residues. The germline V gene encodes CDR1 SNHLY and CDR2 FYNNEI. The CDR3 bases are TGTGCCAGCAGAGAGCAGAGCAATCAGCCCCAGCATTTT. Its translation: CASREQSNQPQHF.

J is TRBJ1-4 and V is TRBV28; D may be TRBD1 (6 bases). The CDR3 covers 14 residues. The ends were cut back, 8 bases at V and 6 bases at J, with 16 bases in the middle. The germline V gene has CDR1 MDHEN and CDR2 SYDVKM. CDR3 region: CASARGGRDEKLFF. The CDR3 nucleotides are TGTGCCAGCGCAAGGGGGGGCCGGGATGAAAAACTGTTTTTT.

The rearrangement uses TRBV5-1 and TRBJ2-5, with D hard to call. The CDR3 extends over 15 amino acids. The V and J ends lost 2 bases and 0 bases respectively, with 11 bases between them. Germline V lookup: CDR1 SGHRS, CDR2 YFSETQ. The CDR3 loop reads CASSLMGGHQETQYF. For the CDR3, the DNA is TGCGCCAGCAGCTTAATGGGTGGGCACCAAGAGACCCAGTACTTC.

The CDR3 sequence is CASSIKSAGAAQHF. The CDR3 DNA reads as TGTGCCAGTAGTATAAAGTCTGCGGGAGCAGCCCAGCATTTT. This sequence joins TRBV19 and TRBJ1-5; D uncertain. V lost 2 bases, J lost 11 bases, and 16 bases lay in between. In germline, CDR1 is LNHDA, CDR2 SQIVND (reference sequence). This CDR3 has 14 residues. The whole variable domain, remainder taken from reference TRBV19 and TRBJ1-5, is DGGITQSPKYLFRKEGQNVTLSCEQNLNHDAMYWYRQDPGQGLRLIYYSQIVNDFQKGDIAEGYSVSREKKESFPLTVTSAQKNPTAFYLCASSIKSAGAAQHFGDGTRLSIL.

The chain uses TRBV11-2 and TRBJ1-2; D is uncertain. This CDR3 contains 13 residues. Germline loops: CDR1 SGHAT, CDR2 FQNNGV. V lost 5 bases to trimming and J lost 5 bases, with 12 bases between them. DNA for the CDR3: TGTGCCAGCAGCATCATGACACGATATGGCTACACCTTC. Its translation is CASSIMTRYGYTF.

The gene calls are TRBV2 and TRBJ1-1, with 7 bases that match TRBD1. This CDR3 contains 15 residues. V lost 6 bases, J lost 8 bases, and 15 bases stayed unmatched. Per the germline V gene, CDR1 is SNHLY and CDR2 is FYNNEI. The CDR3 nucleotides read TGTGCCAGCAGCACCGACAGGGCCTCGGTTGGAGAAGCTTTCTTT. Residues: CASSTDRASVGEAFF.

This clone was recorded only once. The CDR3 DNA reads as TGTGCCATGTCCGGGACTAGCGGTACCGGGGAGCTGTTTTTT. It translates to CAMSGTSGTGELFF. This chain connects TRBV10-3 to TRBJ2-2; 11 bases fit TRBD2. The CDR3 runs 14 residues. Germline CDR1 reads ENHRY; CDR2 reads SYGVKD. The V segment lost 9 bases and the J segment 5 bases; nucleotides outside the gene matches: 5.

The chain is built from TRBV11-3 and TRBJ2-7; 7 bases line up with TRBD1. The germline V gene has CDR1 SGHNT and CDR2 YENEEA. J gave up 3 bases and V 5 bases, and 13 bases lay outside the gene matches. The CDR3 sequence is 16 residues long. The CDR3 nucleotides read TGTGCCAGCAGCCGACAGCCGACAGGGAACAGCTACGAGCAGTACTTC. This codes for CASSRQPTGNSYEQYF.

The V and J genes are TRBV28 and TRBJ1-5; 8 positions agree with TRBD1. The CDR3 runs 12 residues. Germline assignment: CDR1 MDHEN and CDR2 SYDVKM. V trimming: 8 bases; J trimming: 5 bases; junction bases outside the gene matches: 2. The CDR3 DNA reads as TGTGCCAGCCGGACAGGGTATCAGCCCCAGCATTTT. Amino acids: CASRTGYQPQHF.

This chain uses TRBV18 with TRBJ2-4, with 9 nucleotides matching TRBD1. CDR3 length: 17 residues. Per the germline V gene, CDR1 is KGHSH and CDR2 is LQKENI. V trimming: 3 bases; J trimming: 2 bases; junction bases outside the gene matches: 8. In DNA form, the CDR3 reads TGTGCCAGCTCACCCCCGGGACAGGGTGGAACCAAAAACATTCAGTACTTC. Translating it yields CASSPPGQGGTKNIQYF.

In this sample, this clone turned up a few times. The J gene is TRBJ1-3, the V gene TRBV14; 9 nucleotides align to TRBD1. Germline values: CDR1 SGHDN, CDR2 FVKESK. The length of the CDR3 is 19 residues. Unmatched junction bases numbered 13, after V lost 4 bases and J lost 0 bases. The CDR3 DNA sequence: TGTGCCAGCAGCCCGGGGACAGGGAGCATCCATCTCTCTGGAAACACCATATATTTT. This encodes CASSPGTGSIHLSGNTIYF.

The genes are TRBV7-8 and TRBJ1-5; 7 nucleotides agree with TRBD1. Germline trimming cut 3 bases from V and 4 bases from J; bases unmatched to any gene: 6. The germline V gene has CDR1 SGHVS and CDR2 FQNEAQ. The CDR3 contains 15 residues. CDR3 sequence: CASSFGQEGNQPQHF. Written as DNA, the CDR3 is TGTGCCAGCAGCTTCGGACAGGAAGGGAATCAGCCCCAGCATTTT.

The chain employs TRBV28 and TRBJ2-1, with a weak D call TRBD1 (6 bases). V shed 1 base and J shed 10 bases, with 20 bases lying between them. This CDR3 contains 16 residues. CDR1 is MDHEN and CDR2 is SYDVKM in the germline V gene. DNA for the CDR3: TGTGCCAGCAGTTTATTTTCGGGGACCTCACAGGGCGAGCAGTTCTTC. Its protein product is CASSLFSGTSQGEQFF.

On this clone: In the same sample, other DNA sequences code for this CDR3. The chain links TRBV5-1 to TRBJ2-6; unclear D gene. Between the trimmed V and J ends, which lost 0 bases and 2 bases, there was a span of 6 bases. Germline V gives CDR1 SGHRS, CDR2 YFSETQ. The CDR3 runs 15 residues. In DNA form, the CDR3 reads TGCGCCAGCAGCTTGGAGGGAACTGGGGCCAACGTCCTGACTTTC. Its protein product is CASSLEGTGANVLTF. The variable domain in full, with the rest retrieved from reference TRBV5-1 and TRBJ2-6, is KAGVTQTPRYLIKTRGQQVTLSCSPISGHRSVSWYQQTPGQGLQFLFEYFSETQRNKGNFPGRFSGRQFSNSRSEMNVSTLELGDSALYLCASSLEGTGANVLTFGAGSRLTVL.